This TCR beta chain derives from a study of blood T cell repertoires in COVID-19. Per the germline V gene, CDR1 is SGHRS and CDR2 is YFSETQ. This CDR3 contains 15 residues. Trimming took 4 bases from V and 5 from J, leaving 15 bases between them. TCRdb's table, derived via immunoSEQ multiplex PCR, lists solely in-frame clones and lacks some. This table holds 140,000 or so clones, about three quarters found once. The clonotype originates from a woman aged 55-69 years with acute or convalescent COVID-19. The rearrangement links TRBV5-1 to TRBJ1-4; TRBD1 is a possible D gene (6 bases). Sequencing used peripheral blood. The CDR3 is CASSRGQQPNEKLFF. The CDR3, as DNA: TGCGCCAGCAGCCGCGGACAGCAACCGAATGAAAAACTGTTTTTT.